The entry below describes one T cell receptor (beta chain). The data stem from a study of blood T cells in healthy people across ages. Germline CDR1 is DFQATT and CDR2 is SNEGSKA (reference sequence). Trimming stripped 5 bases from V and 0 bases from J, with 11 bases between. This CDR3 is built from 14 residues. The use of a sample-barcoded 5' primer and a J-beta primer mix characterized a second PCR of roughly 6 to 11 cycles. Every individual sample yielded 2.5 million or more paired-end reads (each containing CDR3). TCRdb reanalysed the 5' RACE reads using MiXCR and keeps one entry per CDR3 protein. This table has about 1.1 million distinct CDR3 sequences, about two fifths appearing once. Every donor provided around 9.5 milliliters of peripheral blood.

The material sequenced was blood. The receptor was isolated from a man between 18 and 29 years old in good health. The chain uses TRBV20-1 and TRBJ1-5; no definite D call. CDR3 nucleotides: TGCAGTGCTGGACTCGGGTATAGCAATCAGCCCCAGCATTTT. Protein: CSAGLGYSNQPQHF.